These T cell receptor beta chains were read from a single sample in a study of CD8 T cells in ankylosing spondylitis. TCRdb fed the 5' RACE reads into MiXCR, producing one record per CDR3 protein. Of 700,000 to 1,000,000 distinct CDR3 sequences listed, 12% were seen once; the top ten hold approximately 0.51%. Sequenced: blood, either unsorted or a sorted T cell fraction (not recorded which). Receptors originate from a male donor with ankylosing spondylitis. CDR3s leave out the opening cysteine and the closing phenylalanine or tryptophan.

V,CDR3
TRBV20-1,SAWGSGGRNGEAF
TRBV7-3,ASSLKASGGPAAQY
TRBV10-3,AISESVDGIYEQY
TRBV10-2,ASSYSNEKLF
TRBV20-1,RRPKGGQEQY
TRBV7-9,ASSLSWNTGELF
TRBV30,AWSVAPNKNTEAF
TRBV7-2,ASSVQWGELF
TRBV28,ASSQGGGQGYYGYT
TRBV20-1,SARHDPSSGGSYEQY
TRBV5-6,ASSLEVKNSPLH
TRBV7-9,ASSLLGTGVGEQY